This T cell receptor beta chain comes out of a study of shared clonotypes between healthy human individuals. Study-wide findings and caveats: What naive subsets generally showed was a larger estimated richness than memory subsets showed. Clonotypes that were shared across several donors made up 4.5% to 5% of naive CD4 clonotypes.

A remark on this clone: Its antigen is unknown.

The CDR3 has 13 residues. Germline CDR1 is MDHEN and CDR2 is SYDVKM. The V end lost 6 bases, the J end lost 6 bases, and 15 bases lay between the germline ends. Some clones are missing from TCRdb's copy, which holds only in-frame ones; the method was immunoSEQ multiplex PCR. The data show about 380,000 clones, roughly 96% seen once. This clonotype was obtained from a young man in good health. The sequenced sample consisted of memory CD8+ T cells sorted from blood. Noted subset: CD45RO+ cells pooled with CCR7-negative TemRA cells. This chain links TRBV28 with TRBJ2-7, with D uncertain. CDR3 in amino acids: CASSLEERAEQYF. Here the CDR3 DNA reads TGTGCCAGCAGCCTAGAGGAAAGGGCCGAGCAGTACTTC. Supplemented by reference TRBV28 and TRBJ2-7, the full variable domain reads DVKVTQSSRYLVKRTGEKVFLECVQDMDHENMFWYRQDPGLGLRLIYFSYDVKMKEKGDIPEGYSVSREKKERFSLILESASTNQTSMYLCASSLEERAEQYFGPGTRLTVT.